This TCR beta chain emerged from a study of a mutant IDH1 vaccine in newly diagnosed glioma. At the level of the study: Treated patients comprised approximately 60% males and about 40% females, mean age about 38 years.

V lost 5 bases to trimming and J lost 4 bases; unmatched junction nucleotides: 12. CDR1 is GTSNPN and CDR2 is SVGIG in the germline V gene (reference sequence). This CDR3 spans 16 amino acids. The method was immunoSEQ multiplex PCR; TCRdb's version includes in-frame clones alone and lacks a portion of them. The sample records some 51,000 clones, about 83% being singletons. Indicated time point: baseline, week 1 (first vaccination visit). Treatment denoted: pre-vaccination baseline after standard-of-care therapy. New WHO grade 3 or 4 IDH1-mutant, ATRX-lost astrocytomas were present in all donors. The sequencing here drew on PBMCs, taken from a glioma patient treated with radiotherapy, temozolomide or both. The genes are TRBV30 and TRBJ1-3, with 9 bases identical to TRBD1. This clonotype was sampled from a middle-aged woman with glioma. The CDR3 sequence is CAWGTGQGSGGNTIYF. The CDR3 bases are TGTGCCTGGGGGACAGGGCAAGGGTCCGGGGGAAACACCATATATTTT.